The 18 T cell receptor beta chains listed next were all sequenced from one sample in a study of blood T cell repertoires in COVID-19. Only in-frame clones appear in the TCRdb table, and some are missing; sequencing was by immunoSEQ multiplex PCR. In the table there are about 200,000 clones, around four fifths of which are singletons. Sequenced sample: peripheral blood. Source of these receptors: a middle-aged woman with active or convalescent COVID-19.

A few counts support this clone. Other DNA sequences of this sample code for an identical CDR3. The gene calls are TRBV3-1 (or the pseudogene TRBV3-2) and TRBJ1-1; a weak D match, TRBD1 (6 bases). The CDR3 extends over 13 amino acids. CDR1 and CDR2 (germline): LGHDT, YNNKEL (reference sequence). Trimming left V 3 bases short and J 3 bases short, with 8 bases between. The CDR3 coding sequence is TGTGCCAGCAGCCAGGGGGGGCACACTGAAGCTTTCTTT. This codes for CASSQGGHTEAFF.

The chain couples TRBV18 to TRBJ2-7, with TRBD1 matching over 9 bases. The V segment lost 5 bases and the J segment 5 bases; nucleotides outside the gene matches: 7. The CDR3 runs to 14 residues. CDR1 and CDR2 from the germline V gene are KGHSH and LQKENI. The CDR3 here is CASSGGQGANEQYF. CDR3 DNA sequence: TGTGCCAGCTCAGGGGGACAGGGAGCCAACGAGCAGTACTTC.

The chain couples TRBV7-2 to TRBJ1-5; D gene uncertain. Trimming shortened V by 5 bases and J by 0 bases, and 5 bases separated the two germline ends. CDR1 and CDR2 from the germline V gene are SGHTA and FQGNSA. This CDR3 comprises 13 residues. The CDR3 protein is CASSLNSNQPQHF. The CDR3 DNA follows: TGTGCCAGCAGCCTAAATAGCAATCAGCCCCAGCATTTT.

The chain couples TRBV7-9 to TRBJ1-5, with D unresolved. The CDR3 is made up of 16 amino acids. CDR1 is SEHNR, CDR2 FQNEAQ, per germline (reference sequence). V dropped 6 bases and J dropped 2 bases, with 17 bases sitting between them. The CDR3 nucleotides are TGTGCCAGCAGAAGGGTGGAATGGAGGGGCAATCAGCCCCAGCATTTT. It encodes CASRRVEWRGNQPQHF.

The chain combines TRBV5-1 with TRBJ2-5, with 10 bases aligning to TRBD1. Germline-derived CDR1 and CDR2 are SGHRS and YFSETQ. This CDR3 region has 15 residues. J gave up 4 bases and V 5 bases, and 8 bases lay outside the gene matches. CDR3: CASRDRGGPGETQYF. For the CDR3, the DNA is TGCGCCAGCAGGGACAGGGGGGGTCCGGGAGAGACCCAGTACTTC.

The chain joins TRBV10-1 to TRBJ1-1, with a weak D call TRBD1 (6 bases). This CDR3 is 13 amino acids long. CDR1 WNHNN and CDR2 SYGVQD come from the germline V gene (reference sequence). The germline V and J ends were trimmed by 6 bases and 2 bases, with 10 bases remaining between them. This CDR3 is CASREDSNTEAFF. The CDR3 bases are TGCGCCAGCAGGGAGGACAGCAACACTGAAGCTTTCTTT.

The chain couples TRBV19 to TRBJ2-7, with 8 bases matching TRBD1. Germline CDR1 reads LNHDA; CDR2 reads SQIVND (reference sequence). The CDR3 extends over 18 amino acids. J was trimmed by 0 bases and V by 0 bases; bases with no gene match: 10. Here the CDR3 reads CASSIEWQGASSSYEQYF. The DNA of the CDR3 is TGTGCCAGTAGTATAGAATGGCAGGGGGCTTCGAGCTCCTACGAGCAGTACTTC.

The chain joins TRBV5-5 to TRBJ1-2; TRBD1 matches at 10 bases. Trimming removed 0 bases from V and 3 bases from J; junction bases left unmatched: 2. Germline CDR1 is SGHKS and CDR2 is YYEKEE (reference sequence). There are 15 residues in the CDR3. Here the CDR3 reads CASSLGDRGDYGYTF. The CDR3, as DNA: TGTGCCAGCAGCTTGGGGGACAGGGGCGACTATGGCTACACCTTC. The full variable domain, its missing parts supplied by reference TRBV5-5 and TRBJ1-2, is DAGVTQSPTHLIKTRGQQVTLRCSPISGHKSVSWYQQVLGQGPQFIFQYYEKEERGRGNFPDRFSARQFPNYSSELNVNALLLGDSALYLCASSLGDRGDYGYTFGSGTRLTVV.

This rearrangement joins TRBV13 to TRBJ1-2; 10 bases fit TRBD1. The CDR3 length is 18 residues. V was pared by 5 bases and J by 3 bases, with 15 bases of the junction left unmatched. Germline assignment: CDR1 PRHDT and CDR2 FYEKMQ (reference sequence). The CDR3 loop reads CASSIIGGQGIGDYGYTF. The DNA for the CDR3 is TGTGCCAGCAGCATTATTGGGGGACAGGGGATTGGGGACTATGGCTACACCTTC.

The rearrangement joins TRBV27 to TRBJ1-5; D gene uncertain. The CDR3 extends over 13 amino acids. V dropped 5 bases and J dropped 6 bases, with 11 bases sitting between them. The germline V gene has CDR1 MNHEY and CDR2 SMNVEV (reference sequence). The CDR3 here is CASSLGRGQPQHF. CDR3 DNA sequence: TGTGCCAGCAGTCTCGGTCGGGGTCAGCCCCAGCATTTT.

This clone occurred once. The chain has TRBV19 and TRBJ1-2; tentative D call: TRBD1 (6 bases). Trimming removed 7 bases at V and 0 bases at J, with 15 bases between. Germline CDR1 LNHDA, CDR2 SQIVND (reference sequence). This CDR3 comprises 15 residues. CDR3 sequence (DNA): TGTGCCAGTACAAAGGACAGACCTACTAACTATGGCTACACCTTC. Translated, it gives CASTKDRPTNYGYTF.

This sequence joins TRBV15 and TRBJ1-3; 7 nucleotides agree with TRBD1. Germline values: CDR1 LNHNV, CDR2 YYDKDF (reference sequence). This CDR3 comprises 18 residues. The J segment lost 3 bases and the V segment lost 0 bases, leaving 11 bases of the junction unmatched. The CDR3 nucleotides are TGTGCCACCAGCAGAGATTTAACCGCAGGGGGAAGTGGAAACACCATATATTTT. Encoded protein: CATSRDLTAGGSGNTIYF.

The gene calls are TRBV6-5 and TRBJ1-2, with 8 bases matching TRBD1. After removal of 5 bases from V and 3 bases from J, the junction contained 5 bases not matched to a gene. The CDR3 extends over 14 amino acids. Germline V lookup: CDR1 MNHEY, CDR2 SVGAGI. CDR3: CASSRTGRDYGYTF. CDR3 bases: TGTGCCAGCAGTAGGACAGGGAGAGACTATGGCTACACCTTC.

The chain has TRBV24-1 and TRBJ2-3; a weak D match, TRBD2 (6 bases). CDR1 is KGHDR and CDR2 is SFDVKD in the germline V gene. V gave up 8 bases and J gave up 5 bases, with 16 bases separating them. The CDR3 is 14 residues long. DNA for the CDR3: TGTGCCACCACCGGAACGCAGGGAGGAGATACGCAGTATTTT. Translation gives CATTGTQGGDTQYF.

V is TRBV28 and J is TRBJ2-3; 7 bases are a match to TRBD2. Germline assignment: CDR1 MDHEN and CDR2 SYDVKM. This CDR3 region has 15 residues. V trimming: 5 bases; J trimming: 3 bases; junction bases outside the gene matches: 8. CDR3 sequence reads: CASSLTSVETDTQYF. CDR3 nucleotides: TGTGCCAGCAGTCTAACTAGCGTGGAGACAGATACGCAGTATTTT.

The genes are TRBV6-5 and TRBJ1-5; D call uncertain. V gave up 0 bases and J gave up 5 bases, with 14 bases separating them. The CDR3 is 16 amino acids. Per the germline V gene, CDR1 is MNHEY and CDR2 is SVGAGI. This chain's CDR3 is CASSYSSGFHDQPQHF. DNA for the CDR3: TGTGCCAGCAGTTACTCGTCGGGGTTCCACGATCAGCCCCAGCATTTT.

The chain employs TRBV19 and TRBJ2-7, with 11 bases aligning to TRBD1. Looked up from germline, CDR1 is LNHDA and CDR2 is SQIVND (reference sequence). This CDR3 contains 15 residues. With 1 base clipped from V and 3 bases from J, the junction kept 2 bases outside the gene matches. CDR3 sequence: CASSIGDRGVYEQYF. In nucleotides, the CDR3 is TGTGCCAGTAGTATAGGGGACAGGGGGGTCTACGAGCAGTACTTC.

The chain has TRBV7-9 and TRBJ1-4; 8 nucleotides line up with TRBD1. J gave up 7 bases and V 2 bases, and 3 bases lay outside the gene matches. CDR1 and CDR2 (germline): SEHNR, FQNEAQ (reference sequence). The CDR3 has 14 residues. CDR3 sequence (DNA): TGTGCCAGCAGCTTACAGGGGGCATTTGAAAAACTGTTTTTT. This encodes CASSLQGAFEKLFF.